This T cell receptor beta chain appears in the sequencing data of a study of control samples from healthy donors and cancer patients. The CDR3 runs 13 residues. Looked up from germline, CDR1 is SQVTM and CDR2 is ANQGSEA. V lost 6 bases to trimming and J lost 4 bases, with 13 bases between them. The repertoire was sequenced with immunoSEQ multiplex PCR; TCRdb's copy has only in-frame clones and lacks some. The table shows some 49,000 clones, with 86% occurring only once. What was sequenced was PBMCs. The chain is built from TRBV29-1 and TRBJ1-3, with D unclear. The source is a woman aged 45-65 years with lung cancer. CDR3 bases: TGCAGCGTGCGAACCAGCGCCGGAAACACCATATATTTT. Its translation: CSVRTSAGNTIYF.